Listed below are T cell receptor beta chains from one sample, sequenced in a study of CD8 T cells in ankylosing spondylitis. Using its own MiXCR run on the 5' RACE reads, TCRdb lists one record per CDR3 protein. The table records hundreds of thousands of distinct CDR3 sequences, about a sixth of them present only once. Material: blood, either unsorted or a sorted T cell fraction (not recorded which). The receptors shown here come from a male donor with ankylosing spondylitis. Both conserved end residues are part of each CDR3. A D gene is named only where the DNA matches it firmly. Size is omitted from some rows. Given values are once, few, many or a class for expanded clones.

D gene: TRBD2
clone size: once
J gene: TRBJ2-3
V gene: TRBV20-1
CDR3 protein: CSATPRMLAVTDTQYF
CDR3 DNA: TGCAGTGCAACCCCGCGGATGCTAGCGGTCACAGATACGCAGTATTTT

D gene: -
clone size: -
J gene: TRBJ2-1
V gene: TRBV2
CDR3 protein: CASSVRGDEQFF
CDR3 DNA: TGTGCCAGCAGTGTTAGGGGGGATGAGCAGTTCTTC

D gene: TRBD1
clone size: -
J gene: TRBJ2-7
V gene: TRBV27
CDR3 protein: CASSLSPRTGSHEQYF
CDR3 DNA: TGTGCCAGCAGTTTAAGCCCCCGGACAGGGTCCCACGAGCAGTACTTC

D gene: -
clone size: -
J gene: TRBJ2-7
V gene: TRBV5-1
CDR3 protein: CASRTGANTYEQYF
CDR3 DNA: TGCGCCAGCAGAACCGGGGCTAATACCTACGAGCAGTACTTC

D gene: -
clone size: many
J gene: TRBJ2-4
V gene: TRBV29-1
CDR3 protein: CSVEVAVSAKNIQYF
CDR3 DNA: TGCAGCGTTGAGGTAGCGGTCTCCGCCAAAAACATTCAGTACTTC

D gene: -
clone size: -
J gene: TRBJ1-1
V gene: TRBV3-1
CDR3 protein: CASSHRRALNTEAFF
CDR3 DNA: TGTGCCAGCAGCCATCGCAGGGCTCTAAACACTGAAGCTTTCTTT

D gene: -
clone size: -
J gene: TRBJ1-2
V gene: TRBV3-1
CDR3 protein: CASSQGLNSYGYTF
CDR3 DNA: TGTGCCAGCAGCCAAGGCCTAAACAGCTATGGCTACACCTTC

D gene: TRBD2
clone size: few
J gene: TRBJ2-3
V gene: TRBV2
CDR3 protein: CASKPLAGVDTQYF
CDR3 DNA: TGTGCCAGCAAACCTCTAGCGGGAGTTGATACGCAGTATTTT

D gene: -
clone size: -
J gene: TRBJ2-2
V gene: TRBV14
CDR3 protein: CASSQVWTTNTGELFF
CDR3 DNA: TGTGCCAGCAGCCAAGTCTGGACTACAAACACCGGGGAGCTGTTTTTT

D gene: -
clone size: many
J gene: TRBJ1-5
V gene: TRBV12-3/TRBV12-4
CDR3 protein: CASSLASDRTPQHF
CDR3 DNA: TGTGCCAGCAGTTTGGCCTCCGACAGGACTCCCCAGCATTTT

D gene: TRBD2
clone size: -
J gene: TRBJ2-3
V gene: TRBV4-2
CDR3 protein: CASSQLRLAGVPYTDTQYF
CDR3 DNA: TGTGCCAGCAGCCAACTCCGACTAGCGGGAGTACCCTACACAGATACGCAGTATTTT

D gene: -
clone size: -
J gene: TRBJ2-6
V gene: TRBV30
CDR3 protein: CAWTYSGANVLTF
CDR3 DNA: TGTGCCTGGACGTATTCTGGGGCCAACGTCCTGACTTTC

D gene: -
clone size: -
J gene: TRBJ2-2
V gene: TRBV5-1
CDR3 protein: CASRPVGAGLGPGELFF
CDR3 DNA: TGCGCCAGCAGGCCGGTAGGAGCAGGCCTTGGTCCCGGGGAGCTGTTTTTT

D gene: -
clone size: once
J gene: TRBJ2-3
V gene: TRBV7-2
CDR3 protein: CASSLRESGNTQYF
CDR3 DNA: TGTGCCAGCAGCTTAAGGGAGAGCGGAAATACGCAGTATTTT

D gene: -
clone size: few
J gene: TRBJ1-2
V gene: TRBV20-1
CDR3 protein: CSARAGFYGYTF
CDR3 DNA: TGCAGTGCTAGAGCAGGGTTTTATGGCTACACCTTC

D gene: -
clone size: -
J gene: TRBJ1-6
V gene: TRBV3-1
CDR3 protein: CASSRDGRVNSPLHF
CDR3 DNA: TGTGCCAGCAGCCGAGACGGGCGGGTCAATTCACCCCTCCACTTT

D gene: TRBD2
clone size: few
J gene: TRBJ2-1
V gene: TRBV7-7
CDR3 protein: CASSSREGPYNEQFF
CDR3 DNA: TGTGCCAGCAGCTCGCGGGAGGGCCCCTACAATGAGCAGTTCTTC

D gene: -
clone size: few
J gene: TRBJ2-1
V gene: TRBV20-1
CDR3 protein: CSTPWSGGYNEQFF
CDR3 DNA: TGCAGTACCCCATGGTCCGGCGGCTACAATGAGCAGTTCTTC

D gene: -
clone size: many
J gene: TRBJ2-1
V gene: TRBV5-1
CDR3 protein: CASSPPAASYNEQFF
CDR3 DNA: TGCGCCAGCAGCCCTCCGGCGGCCAGCTACAATGAGCAGTTCTTC

D gene: -
clone size: many
J gene: TRBJ2-3
V gene: TRBV29-1
CDR3 protein: CSVDKGTDTQYF
CDR3 DNA: TGCAGCGTTGACAAGGGCACAGATACGCAGTATTTT

D gene: TRBD2
clone size: few
J gene: TRBJ2-5
V gene: TRBV3-1
CDR3 protein: CASSQAGTSGFGETQYF
CDR3 DNA: TGTGCCAGCAGCCAGGCCGGGACTAGCGGGTTTGGAGAGACCCAGTACTTC

D gene: TRBD2
clone size: -
J gene: TRBJ2-1
V gene: TRBV10-3
CDR3 protein: CAISEGLAFRNEQFF
CDR3 DNA: TGTGCCATCAGTGAGGGACTAGCCTTTCGGAATGAGCAGTTCTTC

D gene: -
clone size: -
J gene: TRBJ1-1
V gene: TRBV20-1
CDR3 protein: CSARKRGDVGTEAFF
CDR3 DNA: TGCAGTGCTAGGAAGAGGGGGGATGTGGGCACTGAAGCTTTCTTT

D gene: -
clone size: few
J gene: TRBJ2-3
V gene: TRBV5-5
CDR3 protein: CASSSSLRSTDTQYF
CDR3 DNA: TGTGCCAGCAGCTCCTCTCTGCGGAGCACAGATACGCAGTATTTT

D gene: TRBD2
clone size: -
J gene: TRBJ2-3
V gene: TRBV7-2
CDR3 protein: CASSSRLAGADTQYF
CDR3 DNA: TGTGCCAGCAGCTCCCGACTAGCGGGAGCCGATACGCAGTATTTT

D gene: -
clone size: -
J gene: TRBJ1-1
V gene: TRBV2
CDR3 protein: CASSGYRAPAFF
CDR3 DNA: TGTGCCAGCAGTGGATACAGGGCGCCGGCTTTCTTT

D gene: -
clone size: -
J gene: TRBJ1-5
V gene: TRBV28
CDR3 protein: CASSDGSPNQPQHF
CDR3 DNA: TGTGCCAGCAGTGATGGCTCCCCCAATCAGCCCCAGCATTTT

D gene: TRBD1
clone size: few
J gene: TRBJ2-2
V gene: TRBV9
CDR3 protein: CASSARDRGYTGELFF
CDR3 DNA: TGTGCCAGCAGCGCCCGGGACAGGGGTTACACCGGGGAGCTGTTTTTT